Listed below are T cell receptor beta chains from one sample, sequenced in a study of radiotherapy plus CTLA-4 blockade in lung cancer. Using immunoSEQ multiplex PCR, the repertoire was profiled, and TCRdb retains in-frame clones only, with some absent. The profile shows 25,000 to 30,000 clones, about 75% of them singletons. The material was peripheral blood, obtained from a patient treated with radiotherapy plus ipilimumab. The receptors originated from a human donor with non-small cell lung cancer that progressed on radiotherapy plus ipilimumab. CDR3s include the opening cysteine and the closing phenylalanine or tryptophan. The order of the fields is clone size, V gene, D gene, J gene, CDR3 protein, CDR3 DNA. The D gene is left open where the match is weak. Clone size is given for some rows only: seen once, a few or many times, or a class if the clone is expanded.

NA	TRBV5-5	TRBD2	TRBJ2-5	CASSFLAGGSQETQYF	TGTGCCAGCAGCTTCTTAGCGGGGGGGAGCCAAGAGACCCAGTACTTC
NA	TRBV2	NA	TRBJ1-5	CASTPGSNQPQHF	TGTGCCAGCACCCCAGGCTCCAATCAGCCCCAGCATTTT
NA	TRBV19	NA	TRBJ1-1	CASSTLQGLMNTEAFF	TGTGCCAGTAGTACTTTACAGGGTCTCATGAACACTGAAGCTTTCTTT
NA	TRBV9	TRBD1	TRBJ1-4	CASSVDRGLDEKLFF	TGTGCCAGCAGCGTAGACAGGGGGCTAGATGAAAAACTGTTTTTT
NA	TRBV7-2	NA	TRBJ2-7	CASSFLAGSSYEQYF	TGTGCCAGCAGCTTTTTGGCGGGATCGTCCTACGAGCAGTACTTC
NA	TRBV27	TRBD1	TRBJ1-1	CASSFRGAIAEAFF	TGTGCCAGCAGTTTCAGGGGGGCTATAGCTGAAGCTTTCTTT
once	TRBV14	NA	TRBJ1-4	CASSQGGAEKLFF	TGTGCCAGCAGCCAGGGTGGAGCTGAAAAACTGTTTTTT
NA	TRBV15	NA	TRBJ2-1	CATADSSYYNEQFF	TGTGCCACCGCCGACTCGTCCTACTACAATGAGCAGTTCTTC
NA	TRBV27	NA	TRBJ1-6	CASSLSRQPNSPLHF	TGTGCCAGCAGTTTATCGCGGCAGCCTAATTCACCCCTCCACTTT
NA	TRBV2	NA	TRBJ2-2	CASSEAATPYTGELFF	TGTGCCAGCAGTGAGGCCGCCACTCCTTACACCGGGGAGCTGTTTTTT
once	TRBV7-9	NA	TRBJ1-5	CASSPGPQPQHF	TGTGCCAGCAGCCCGGGCCCCCAGCCCCAGCATTTT
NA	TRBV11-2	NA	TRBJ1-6	CASSFVAGSAPSPLHF	TGTGCCAGCAGCTTCGTGGCAGGGAGCGCCCCCTCACCCCTCCACTTT
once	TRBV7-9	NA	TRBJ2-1	CASSPGSYNEQFF	TGTGCCAGCAGCCCGGGGTCCTACAATGAGCAGTTCTTC
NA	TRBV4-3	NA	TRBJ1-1	CASSPSWGEMNTEAFF	TGCGCCAGCAGCCCATCCTGGGGGGAGATGAACACTGAAGCTTTCTTT
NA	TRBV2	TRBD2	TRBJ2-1	CASSEAVAGGAEQFF	TGTGCCAGCAGTGAAGCGGTAGCGGGGGGCGCTGAGCAGTTCTTC
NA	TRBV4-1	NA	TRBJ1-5	CASSQDWSNQPQHF	TGCGCCAGCAGCCAAGATTGGAGCAATCAGCCCCAGCATTTT
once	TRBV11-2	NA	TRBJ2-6	CASSPRTGSSGANVLTF	TGTGCCAGCAGCCCTAGGACCGGGAGCTCTGGGGCCAACGTCCTGACTTTC
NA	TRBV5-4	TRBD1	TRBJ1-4	CASSHPGQGNEKLFF	TGTGCCAGCAGCCACCCGGGACAGGGAAATGAAAAACTGTTTTTT
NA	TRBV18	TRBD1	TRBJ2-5	CASSRDRQETQYF	TGTGCCAGCTCAAGGGACAGACAAGAGACCCAGTACTTC
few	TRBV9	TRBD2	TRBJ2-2	CASSVEASGRAGELFF	TGTGCCAGCAGCGTAGAAGCTAGCGGGAGGGCCGGGGAGCTGTTTTTT
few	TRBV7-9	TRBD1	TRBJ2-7	CASTGQGSYEQYF	TGTGCCAGCACGGGACAGGGGAGCTACGAGCAGTACTTC
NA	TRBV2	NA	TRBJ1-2	CASSADIGVAHGYTF	TGTGCCAGCAGTGCTGATATCGGAGTGGCACATGGCTACACCTTC
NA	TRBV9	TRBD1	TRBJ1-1	CASSTGQGSAEAFF	TGTGCCAGCAGCACAGGACAGGGTTCAGCTGAAGCTTTCTTT
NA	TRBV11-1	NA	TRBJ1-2	CASSLKPTYGYTF	TGTGCCAGCAGCTTAAAACCAACCTATGGCTACACCTTC
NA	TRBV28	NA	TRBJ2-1	CASSSPRGYNEQFF	TGTGCCAGCAGTTCCCCACGGGGTTACAATGAGCAGTTCTTC
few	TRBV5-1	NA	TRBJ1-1	CASSLNAEAFF	TGCGCCAGCAGCTTAAACGCTGAAGCTTTCTTT
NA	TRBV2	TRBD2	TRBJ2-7	CASSQRPAGGYEQYF	TGTGCCAGCAGCCAAAGGCCAGCGGGAGGCTACGAGCAGTACTTC
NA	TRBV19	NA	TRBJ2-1	CASSIGQDSNEQFF	TGTGCCAGTAGTATCGGGCAGGATAGTAATGAGCAGTTCTTC
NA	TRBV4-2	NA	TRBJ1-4	CASSQPGTTNEKLFF	TGTGCCAGCAGCCAACCCGGGACAACTAATGAAAAACTGTTTTTT